These 20 T cell receptor beta chains share one sample of origin, sequenced in a study of blood T cells in healthy people across ages (dated by TCRdb to between 2015 and 2017). Library method: 5' RACE. The data were produced on an Illumina HiSeq 2500. A second roughly 6 to 11 cycle PCR used a sample-barcoded 5' primer and a J-beta primer mix. TCRdb applied fastp at Q25 and MiXCR to the public reads, then kept only in-frame beta chains. CDR3 protein sequences are deduplicated, and each keeps its most common genes and DNA. This sample gives roughly 1,800,000 distinct CDR3 sequences in total; around 48% of them show up just once. Less than 2.5% of the sample lies in the top ten. The sample was blood. These receptors all stem from a woman aged 40-49 years in good health.

This clonotype has just a few counts. This chain joins TRBV27 and TRBJ2-3, with D perhaps matching TRBD1 (6 bases). Germline values: CDR1 MNHEY, CDR2 SMNVEV (reference sequence). This CDR3 has 16 residues. V lost 5 bases, J lost 4 bases, and 19 bases lay in between. This CDR3 reads CASSTDSQKDADTQYF. CDR3 nucleotide sequence: TGTGCCAGCAGTACGGACAGCCAGAAGGATGCAGATACGCAGTATTTT.

The chain has TRBV2 and TRBJ2-5; no reliable D call. Germline CDR1 is SNHLY and CDR2 is FYNNEI. Between the trimmed V and J ends, which lost 6 bases and 1 base, there was a span of 12 bases. This CDR3 has 14 amino acids. CDR3 protein: CASSPNFPQETQYF. The CDR3 coding sequence is TGTGCCAGCAGCCCCAACTTCCCCCAAGAGACCCAGTACTTC.

The sample holds one count of this clonotype. The rearrangement links TRBV20-1 to TRBJ2-5; no definite D call. The germline V and J ends were trimmed by 5 bases and 2 bases, with 15 bases remaining between them. CDR3 length equals 14 residues. Germline V gene sequence: CDR1 DFQATT, CDR2 SNEGSKA (reference sequence). The CDR3 bases are TGCAGTGCTGAAAGGTGGATGGGTCAAGAGACCCAGTACTTC. It codes for CSAERWMGQETQYF.

The chain employs TRBV15 and TRBJ2-5; D may be TRBD2 (5 bases). Trimming cost V 4 bases and J 0 bases, with 12 bases left between them. Germline lookup yields CDR1 LNHNV and CDR2 YYDKDF (reference sequence). The CDR3 has 15 residues. This CDR3 is CATSKGSPNQETQYF. The CDR3 DNA sequence: TGTGCCACCAGCAAAGGGAGCCCTAACCAAGAGACCCAGTACTTC.

In this sample, this clonotype turned up once. The V gene is TRBV5-1, the J gene TRBJ2-1, with TRBD2 matching over 10 bases. From germline, CDR1 is SGHRS and CDR2 YFSETQ. This CDR3 region has 16 residues. J lost 8 bases, V lost 0 bases, and 8 bases had no gene match. The CDR3 bases are TGCGCCAGCAGCTTGGCCCTAGCGGGGGACGCCGATGAGCAGTTCTTC. It encodes CASSLALAGDADEQFF.

The V gene is TRBV4-3, the J gene TRBJ1-2, with unresolved D. V was trimmed by 0 bases and J by 1 base, leaving 12 bases between them. The CDR3 totals 16 residues. CDR1 and CDR2 (germline): LGHNA, YSLEER. The CDR3 reads CASSQEDMINNYGYTF. The CDR3 DNA follows: TGCGCCAGCAGCCAAGAAGACATGATCAATAACTATGGCTACACCTTC.

The sample holds a few counts of this clonotype. V gene TRBV6-4 combines with J gene TRBJ2-1; no clear D gene. Per the germline V gene, CDR1 is MRHNA and CDR2 is SNTAGT. Trimming removed 5 bases at V and 6 bases at J, with 23 bases between. The CDR3 sequence is 17 residues long. Here the CDR3 reads CASSPFQPGQDFNEQFF. CDR3 coding DNA: TGTGCCAGCAGTCCGTTCCAACCCGGGCAGGATTTCAATGAGCAGTTCTTC.

This clonotype came up many times. This chain uses TRBV4-3 with TRBJ1-2; D is perhaps TRBD1 (5 bases). The CDR3 spans 15 residues. Trimming removed 0 bases at V and 4 bases at J, with 12 bases between. CDR1 and CDR2 from the germline V gene are LGHNA and YSLEER. CDR3 protein: CASSQDTGDVYGYTF. CDR3 DNA: TGCGCCAGCAGCCAAGATACGGGGGACGTCTATGGCTACACCTTC.

This clonotype was seen at least ten times. The chain couples TRBV7-2 to TRBJ2-5, with 10 bases identical to TRBD1. J was trimmed by 4 bases and V by 1 base; bases with no gene match: 3. CDR3 length: 15 amino acids. CDR1 and CDR2 (germline): SGHTA, FQGNSA. For the CDR3, the DNA is TGTGCCAGCAGCTTAGTGGGGGACAGGGGAGAGACCCAGTACTTC. Translated, it gives CASSLVGDRGETQYF.

This clonotype was detected a few times. V usage is TRBV6-5 and J usage is TRBJ1-2, with D hard to call. Trimming removed 0 bases at V and 7 bases at J, with 18 bases between. Looked up from germline, CDR1 is MNHEY and CDR2 is SVGAGI. The CDR3 loop spans 16 amino acids. Here the CDR3 DNA reads TGTGCCAGCAGTTACTCGTTAAGTGGCCCCCCGGGTGGCTACACCTTC. Residues: CASSYSLSGPPGGYTF.

The chain couples TRBV20-1 to TRBJ2-3, with TRBD2 matching over 7 bases. This CDR3 has 13 amino acids. CDR1 and CDR2 from the germline V gene are DFQATT and SNEGSKA (reference sequence). After removal of 5 bases from V and 4 bases from J, the junction contained 6 bases not matched to a gene. The CDR3: CSAPRLAADTQYF. In DNA, the CDR3 is TGCAGTGCTCCCCGACTAGCAGCAGATACGCAGTATTTT.

This clonotype was observed a handful of times. The rearrangement links TRBV5-1 to TRBJ1-4, with no clear D. The CDR3 has 14 residues. V was trimmed by 4 bases and J by 6 bases, leaving 13 bases between them. Germline CDR1 is SGHRS and CDR2 is YFSETQ. CDR3 bases: TGCGCCAGCAGCCGTGGCGGATCCGATGAAAAACTGTTTTTT. Protein product: CASSRGGSDEKLFF.

There are a few counts of this clonotype. V usage is TRBV12-3 or TRBV12-4 and J usage is TRBJ2-1; D might be TRBD2 (7 bases). Trimming left V 5 bases short and J 4 bases short, with 18 bases between. The CDR3 contains 16 residues. Here the CDR3 reads CASSRGRGGLYNEQFF. The CDR3, as DNA: TGTGCCAGCAGTAGGGGGAGGGGGGGCCTATACAATGAGCAGTTCTTC.

The chain carries TRBV6-6 and TRBJ1-1; the D is unclear. The CDR3 is made up of 13 amino acids. Germline V lookup: CDR1 MNHNY, CDR2 SVGAGI (reference sequence). V was pared by 5 bases and J by 6 bases, with 13 bases between. The CDR3 is CASSDATGSEAFF. CDR3 coding DNA: TGTGCCAGCAGTGACGCCACGGGGTCTGAAGCTTTCTTT.

This clonotype has just a few counts. CDR3 nucleotide sequence: TGTGCCAGCAGCATAAGGACAGGGACACGTGAGCAGTTCTTC. As protein: CASSIRTGTREQFF. This chain uses TRBV13 with TRBJ2-1, with 8 bases aligning to TRBD1. CDR3 length equals 14 residues. Germline V gene data show CDR1 as PRHDT and CDR2 as FYEKMQ (reference sequence). Losses at the gene ends were 5 bases for V and 9 bases for J; bases not matched to a gene: 9.

There are a few counts of this clonotype. V usage is TRBV12-3 or TRBV12-4 and J usage is TRBJ2-1, with 7 positions matching TRBD2. Trimming removed 4 bases from V and 14 bases from J; junction bases left unmatched: 11. CDR3 length: 13 amino acids. CDR3 coding DNA: TGTGCCAGCAGTTCAAGCGGGGCGTTCGGTGAGTTCTTC. Amino acids: CASSSSGAFGEFF.

The chain combines TRBV29-1 with TRBJ2-7, with 12 bases lining up with TRBD1. Unmatched junction bases numbered 14, after V lost 4 bases and J lost 1 base. CDR3 size: 18 residues. Germline loops: CDR1 SQVTM, CDR2 ANQGSEA. The CDR3 bases are TGCAGCGTTGTAGTTGGGGACAGGGGGCTTACCGGGTCCTACGAGCAGTACTTC. This encodes CSVVVGDRGLTGSYEQYF.

The chain uses TRBV20-1 and TRBJ1-4; a weak D match, TRBD1 (5 bases). The V and J ends lost 0 bases and 3 bases respectively, with 8 bases between them. CDR3 size: 14 residues. The germline V gene encodes CDR1 DFQATT and CDR2 SNEGSKA (reference sequence). The CDR3 is CSAREPGPNEKLFF. DNA for the CDR3: TGCAGTGCTAGAGAGCCAGGGCCTAATGAAAAACTGTTTTTT.

The genes are TRBV7-2 and TRBJ2-3; D gene uncertain. Deletions cut 5 bases from V and 3 bases from J, with 15 bases between. This CDR3 has 15 residues. Per germline, CDR1 SGHTA and CDR2 FQGNSA. Here the CDR3 reads CASSPRSLITDTQYF. DNA of the CDR3: TGTGCCAGCAGCCCAAGGAGCCTTATAACAGATACGCAGTATTTT.

The chain combines TRBV15 with TRBJ1-5, with TRBD1 matching over 7 bases. The CDR3 totals 15 residues. The germline V gene has CDR1 LNHNV and CDR2 YYDKDF (reference sequence). Germline trimming cut 5 bases from V and 5 bases from J; bases unmatched to any gene: 9. The DNA of the CDR3 is TGTGCCACCAGCTTTAAGGGACAGTCAGATCAGCCCCAGCATTTT. Residues: CATSFKGQSDQPQHF.